This TCR beta chain was sequenced during a study of T cell responses to AZD1222 COVID-19 vaccine. Study-level results: Donor demographics were predominantly white British with a female majority; clonal diversity may be underestimated. Spike-wide coverage was observed for vaccine-associated CD4 TCRs, with dominant responses at 160-218 and 743-854.

The CDR3 covers 16 residues. CDR1 KGHDR and CDR2 SFDVKD come from the germline V gene. J lost 0 bases, V lost 9 bases, and 6 bases had no gene match. Note on this clone: What it binds is unknown.

The study pooled second doses at about 4 or about 12 weeks. Produced via immunoSEQ multiplex PCR; TCRdb's table is partial and in-frame only. The table has tens of thousands of clones, roughly four fifths seen once. This chain uses TRBV24-1 with TRBJ2-7; 14 bases are shared with TRBD2. The input for sequencing was peripheral blood, taken 28 days after the second AZD1222 dose. The receptor comes from an adult who received the AZD1222 COVID-19 vaccine. CDR3 sequence reads: CATQTSGRASSYEQYF. The CDR3 DNA reads TGTGCCACCCAGACTAGCGGGAGGGCAAGCTCCTACGAGCAGTACTTC.